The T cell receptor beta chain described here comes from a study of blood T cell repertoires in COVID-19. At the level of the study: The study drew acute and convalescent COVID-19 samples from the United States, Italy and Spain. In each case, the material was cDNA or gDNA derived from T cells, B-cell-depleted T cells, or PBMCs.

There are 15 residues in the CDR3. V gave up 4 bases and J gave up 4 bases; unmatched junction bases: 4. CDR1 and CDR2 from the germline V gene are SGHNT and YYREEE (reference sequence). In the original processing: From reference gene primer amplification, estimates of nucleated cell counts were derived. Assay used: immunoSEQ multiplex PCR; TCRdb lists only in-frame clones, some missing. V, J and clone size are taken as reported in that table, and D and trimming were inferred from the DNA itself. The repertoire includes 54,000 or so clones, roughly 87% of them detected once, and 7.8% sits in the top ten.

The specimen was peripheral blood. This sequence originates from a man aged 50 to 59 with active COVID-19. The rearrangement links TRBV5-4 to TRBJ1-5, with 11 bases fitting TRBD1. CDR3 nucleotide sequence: TGTGCCAGCAGCCAGGGGACAGGGGGAAATCAGCCCCAGCATTTT. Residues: CASSQGTGGNQPQHF.